This entry lists 21 T cell receptor beta chains sequenced from one sample in a study of blood T cell repertoires in COVID-19. Assay used: immunoSEQ multiplex PCR; TCRdb lists only in-frame clones, some missing. This sample has 190,000 or so clones; around four fifths occur once, and the top ten carry roughly 2.9%. The sequencing input was peripheral blood. Every receptor here comes from a man in his forties or fifties with active or convalescent COVID-19.

The chain combines TRBV5-5 with TRBJ1-2; weak D call: TRBD1 (6 bases). Trimming took 7 bases from V and 8 from J, leaving 24 bases between them. Germline V gives CDR1 SGHKS, CDR2 YYEKEE (reference sequence). The CDR3 totals 15 residues. CDR3 in amino acids: CASGEGRGFQSGYTF. CDR3 nucleotides: TGTGCCAGCGGAGAGGGCAGGGGTTTCCAGAGCGGCTACACCTTC.

This sequence joins TRBV10-1 and TRBJ2-3; TRBD2 agrees at 8 bases. CDR3 size: 15 residues. Germline CDR1 WNHNN, CDR2 SYGVQD (reference sequence). V lost 4 bases to trimming and J lost 2 bases; unmatched junction nucleotides: 5. The CDR3 here is CASSGLAGFTDTQYF. CDR3 sequence (DNA): TGCGCCAGCAGTGGGCTAGCGGGTTTCACAGATACGCAGTATTTT.

The rearrangement joins TRBV12-3 or TRBV12-4 to TRBJ1-2; the match to TRBD1 covers 7 bases. This CDR3 spans 12 amino acids. V was pared by 7 bases and J by 8 bases, with 7 bases of the junction left unmatched. CDR3 DNA: TGTGCCAGCACCTGGAGGGGGCAAGGCTACACCTTC. Its translation: CASTWRGQGYTF.

V usage is TRBV6-2 or TRBV6-3 and J usage is TRBJ1-1; 10 bases fit TRBD1. CDR1 is MNHEY and CDR2 is SVGEGT in the germline V gene. The CDR3 covers 14 residues. Trimming cost V 5 bases and J 1 base; bases outside gene matches: 1. The DNA for the CDR3 is TGTGCCAGCAGTAGGACAGGGGGGAACACTGAAGCTTTCTTT. The encoded protein is CASSRTGGNTEAFF.

This clone was seen more than once but under ten times. The chain uses TRBV7-9 and TRBJ2-5; 8 bases line up with TRBD2. The J segment lost 5 bases and the V segment lost 7 bases, leaving 15 bases of the junction unmatched. CDR1 is SEHNR and CDR2 is FQNEAQ in the germline V gene (reference sequence). CDR3 length equals 16 residues. The CDR3 here is CASTPQGRLAMETQYF. CDR3 coding DNA: TGTGCCAGCACCCCCCAGGGGAGACTAGCGATGGAGACCCAGTACTTC.

This clone was counted between two and nine times. The rearrangement links TRBV11-2 to TRBJ2-7, with 7 bases lining up with TRBD1. Trimming removed 2 bases from V and 0 bases from J; junction bases left unmatched: 4. Germline V gives CDR1 SGHAT, CDR2 FQNNGV. CDR3 size: 15 residues. The CDR3 bases are TGTGCCAGCAGCTTACTCGCAGGGGGCTCCTACGAGCAGTACTTC. Amino acid sequence: CASSLLAGGSYEQYF.

The rearrangement links TRBV19 to TRBJ2-7; D is perhaps TRBD1 (5 bases). Looked up from germline, CDR1 is LNHDA and CDR2 is SQIVND (reference sequence). The V end lost 3 bases, the J end lost 1 base, and 7 bases lay between the germline ends. There are 13 residues in the CDR3. CDR3 nucleotides: TGTGCCAGTAGTATGGCAGGGTCCTACGAGCAGTACTTC. It specifies CASSMAGSYEQYF.

This clone was counted a single time. The V call is TRBV5-8, the J call TRBJ2-1; D perhaps matches TRBD2 (6 bases). V lost 0 bases and J lost 5, with 12 bases in between. The germline gives CDR1 SGHTS, CDR2 YDEGEE. The CDR3 is 15 residues long. This CDR3 reads CASSLASGSHNEQFF. CDR3 coding DNA: TGTGCCAGCAGCTTGGCGAGCGGGTCGCACAATGAGCAGTTCTTC.

J is TRBJ1-2 and V is TRBV29-1; perhaps TRBD1 as D (6 bases). This CDR3 has 14 residues. CDR1 is SQVTM, CDR2 ANQGSEA, per germline. The V and J ends lost 4 bases and 1 base respectively, with 13 bases between them. The CDR3 loop reads CSVGGTHNNYGYTF. Written as DNA, the CDR3 is TGCAGCGTTGGTGGGACACACAATAACTATGGCTACACCTTC. Based on the CDR3 plus reference TRBV29-1 and TRBJ1-2, the full variable domain is SAVISQKPSRDICQRGTSLTIQCQVDSQVTMMFWYRQQPGQSLTLIATANQGSEATYESGFVIDKFPISRPNLTFSTLTVSNMSPEDSSIYLCSVGGTHNNYGYTFGSGTRLTVV.

J is TRBJ1-5 and V is TRBV2; 7 bases map to TRBD1. The CDR3 contains 15 residues. The junction had 6 bases not matched to a gene; V was cut back by 7 bases and J by 0 bases. Looked up from germline, CDR1 is SNHLY and CDR2 is FYNNEI. CDR3 sequence reads: CASTPGQDSNQPQHF. The CDR3 DNA is TGTGCCAGCACCCCCGGACAGGATAGCAATCAGCCCCAGCATTTT.

J is TRBJ2-7 and V is TRBV19; 11 nucleotides match TRBD1. V gave up 6 bases and J gave up 3 bases; unmatched junction bases: 13. CDR3 length equals 17 residues. Germline V lookup: CDR1 LNHDA, CDR2 SQIVND (reference sequence). For the CDR3, the DNA is TGTGCCAGTAGCAGGACAGGGGGCCCCGACTTGGGCTACGAGCAGTACTTC. Translating gives CASSRTGGPDLGYEQYF. Combining the CDR3 with reference TRBV19 and TRBJ2-7 gives the whole variable domain DGGITQSPKYLFRKEGQNVTLSCEQNLNHDAMYWYRQDPGQGLRLIYYSQIVNDFQKGDIAEGYSVSREKKESFPLTVTSAQKNPTAFYLCASSRTGGPDLGYEQYFGPGTRLTVT.

A note on this clone: The same CDR3 is also encoded by other DNA sequences in this sample. The J gene is TRBJ2-7, the V gene TRBV19; 8 bases fit TRBD1. This CDR3 has 14 residues. Germline V gene sequence: CDR1 LNHDA, CDR2 SQIVND (reference sequence). V lost 3 bases to trimming and J lost 4 bases; unmatched junction nucleotides: 5. The CDR3 is CASSIPGQVYEQYF. CDR3 in DNA: TGTGCCAGTAGTATCCCGGGACAGGTTTACGAGCAGTACTTC.

The gene calls are TRBV12-3 or TRBV12-4 and TRBJ2-3, with D hard to call. The ends were cut back, 3 bases at V and 6 bases at J, with 4 bases in the middle. The CDR3 has 11 amino acids. The CDR3 coding sequence is TGTGCCAGCAGTTTTGAGGATACGCAGTATTTT. Residues: CASSFEDTQYF.

The chain carries TRBV6-5 and TRBJ2-5; D uncertain. The germline V gene encodes CDR1 MNHEY and CDR2 SVGAGI. There are 12 residues in the CDR3. Trimming stripped 7 bases from V and 1 base from J, with 7 bases between. The CDR3 nucleotides are TGTGCCAGCACCCTAGTCCAAGAGACCCAGTACTTC. This gives the protein CASTLVQETQYF.

The V and J genes are TRBV9 and TRBJ1-1; possible D gene TRBD1, 5 bases. Trimming pared 0 bases from V and 4 bases from J, leaving 10 bases between. This CDR3 has 14 amino acids. Per the germline V gene, CDR1 is SGDLS and CDR2 is YYNGEE. Here the CDR3 DNA reads TGTGCCAGCAGCGTAGCAAGCAGGGCCACTGAAGCTTTCTTT. It encodes CASSVASRATEAFF.

The gene calls are TRBV11-2 and TRBJ2-7; TRBD2 aligns across 12 bases. The trim removed 0 bases at V and 4 bases at J, leaving 7 bases unmatched. From germline, CDR1 is SGHAT and CDR2 FQNNGV. There are 17 residues in the CDR3. The CDR3 reads CASSLDSGLAGIYEQYF. The CDR3 bases are TGTGCCAGCAGCTTAGATTCCGGACTAGCGGGAATATACGAGCAGTACTTC.

The rearrangement links TRBV19 to TRBJ2-7, with D tentatively TRBD1 (5 bases). Trimming took off 8 bases at V and 6 bases at J, with 23 bases between the two ends. CDR1 LNHDA and CDR2 SQIVND come from the germline V gene (reference sequence). The CDR3 length is 15 residues. CDR3 region: CASGRKLSGIPEQYF. As DNA, the CDR3 is TGTGCCAGTGGTCGAAAGTTGTCAGGGATCCCCGAGCAGTACTTC.

This chain joins TRBV5-1 and TRBJ2-3; 8 bases are a match to TRBD2. The CDR3 is 15 amino acids. In germline, CDR1 is SGHRS, CDR2 YFSETQ. The trim removed 2 bases at V and 5 bases at J, leaving 7 bases unmatched. CDR3 DNA sequence: TGCGCCAGCAGCTTAAGTAGCGGGGAAATAGATACGCAGTATTTT. The encoded protein is CASSLSSGEIDTQYF.

The V call is TRBV11-2, the J call TRBJ2-1; 9 nucleotides match TRBD2. The germline gives CDR1 SGHAT, CDR2 FQNNGV. The V and J ends lost 5 bases and 9 bases, in that order; junction bases with no gene match: 5. The CDR3 consists of 13 residues. The CDR3 loop reads CASSLYSGSEQFF. The CDR3 DNA sequence: TGTGCCAGCAGCCTTTATAGCGGGAGTGAGCAGTTCTTC.

J is TRBJ1-4 and V is TRBV6-5; unclear D gene. V lost 6 bases, J lost 0 bases, and 11 bases lay in between. This CDR3 is 15 amino acids long. CDR1 MNHEY and CDR2 SVGAGI come from the germline V gene. CDR3 sequence (DNA): TGTGCCAGCAGCCCCTCCTTTGCAACTAATGAAAAACTGTTTTTT. The encoded protein is CASSPSFATNEKLFF.

The chain uses TRBV15 and TRBJ1-5, with D hard to call. V lost 1 base and J 0 bases, leaving 7 bases between the germline ends. The CDR3 covers 15 residues. Germline V gene sequence: CDR1 LNHNV, CDR2 YYDKDF (reference sequence). The CDR3 DNA is TGTGCCACCAGCAGAGTTCCCAATAGCAATCAGCCCCAGCATTTT. This encodes CATSRVPNSNQPQHF.